The text below deals with one T cell receptor (beta chain). The data belong to a study of T-cell memory formation after mild COVID-19. TCRdb used MiXCR to reprocess the 5' RACE reads, holding one entry per CDR3 protein. The data show 530,000 or so distinct CDR3 sequences, around 15% seen once. The CDR3 covers 15 residues. Germline CDR1 reads KGHDR; CDR2 reads SFDVKD. Deletions cut 3 bases from V and 0 bases from J, with 9 bases between. The sequenced sample consisted of PBMCs or a T cell subset sorted from them (not recorded which). The V and J genes are TRBV24-1 and TRBJ2-3; weak D call: TRBD2 (6 bases). This clonotype was sampled from an adult woman who had mild COVID-19 (a few samples of this study predate the infection). Cell type and time point are not known. CDR3 coding DNA: TGTGCCACCAGTGATCCAGGGACTAGCACAGATACGCAGTATTTT. It specifies CATSDPGTSTDTQYF.